The entry below describes one TCR beta chain. Antigen unknown. The data derive from a study of cytomegalovirus exposure and HLA in healthy donors. The CDR3 runs to 15 residues. Germline trimming cut 4 bases from V and 5 bases from J; bases unmatched to any gene: 5. Germline V gene sequence: CDR1 MDHEN, CDR2 SYDVKM. General study results and limits: CMV serostatus was the only recorded immune exposure for donors. CMV antigen specificity of three CMV-associated chains was confirmed in vitro. In presence/absence analyses, roughly uniform sequencing depth across donors was assumed. Previous analysis showed most TCR beta V segments were productive about 87% or about 30% of the time.

This PCR relied on a set of 60 Vbeta primers and 13 Jbeta primers. Assay used: immunoSEQ multiplex PCR; TCRdb lists only in-frame clones, some missing. The table includes 75,000 to 90,000 clones, 78% detected once. Sequencing used PBMCs. The clonotype was recovered from a man in his forties or fifties in good health and CMV-seronegative. This chain connects TRBV28 to TRBJ2-5, with TRBD1 matching 12 bases. Written as DNA, the CDR3 is TGTGCCAGCAGTTGGGGGACAGGGGGCGGTGAGACCCAGTACTTC. Translating it yields CASSWGTGGGETQYF.